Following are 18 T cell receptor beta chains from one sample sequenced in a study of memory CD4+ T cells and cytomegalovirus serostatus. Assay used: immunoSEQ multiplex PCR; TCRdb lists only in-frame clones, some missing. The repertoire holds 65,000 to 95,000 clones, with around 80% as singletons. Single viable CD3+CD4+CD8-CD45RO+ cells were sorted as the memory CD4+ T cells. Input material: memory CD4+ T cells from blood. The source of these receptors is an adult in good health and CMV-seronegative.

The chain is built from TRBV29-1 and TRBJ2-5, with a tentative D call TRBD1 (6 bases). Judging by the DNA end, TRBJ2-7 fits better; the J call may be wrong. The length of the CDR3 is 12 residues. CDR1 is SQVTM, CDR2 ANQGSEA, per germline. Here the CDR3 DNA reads TGCAGCGTCGTACAGGGATTGTACGAGCAGTACTTC. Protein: CSVVQGLYEQYF.

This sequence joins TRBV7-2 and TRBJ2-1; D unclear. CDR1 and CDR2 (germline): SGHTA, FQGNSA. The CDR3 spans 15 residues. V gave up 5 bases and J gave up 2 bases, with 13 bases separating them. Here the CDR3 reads CASSRQSLTYNEQFF. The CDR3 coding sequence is TGTGCCAGCAGCCGTCAATCTCTCACCTACAATGAGCAGTTCTTC.

The CDR3: CASSGLAGVHNEQFF. CDR3 DNA: TGTGCCAGCAGCGGACTAGCGGGGGTGCACAATGAGCAGTTCTTC. The chain links TRBV6-4 to TRBJ2-1; 13 bases match TRBD2. The J segment lost 5 bases and the V segment lost 6 bases, leaving 4 bases of the junction unmatched. This CDR3 has 15 amino acids. The germline gives CDR1 MRHNA, CDR2 SNTAGT.

DNA of the CDR3: TGTGCCAGCAGACAAAGTCAACAGGGAAACACCGGGGAGCTGTTTTTT. This translates into CASRQSQQGNTGELFF. The V and J genes are TRBV7-2 and TRBJ2-2; tentatively, D is TRBD1 (6 bases). Trimming removed 6 bases at V and 2 bases at J, with 16 bases between. This CDR3 is built from 16 residues. Looked up from germline, CDR1 is SGHTA and CDR2 is FQGNSA. Full variable domain (rest looked up from reference TRBV7-2 and TRBJ2-2): GAGVSQSPSNKVTEKGKDVELRCDPISGHTALYWYRQSLGQGLEFLIYFQGNSAPDKSGLPSDRFSAERTGGSVSTLTIQRTQQEDSAVYLCASRQSQQGNTGELFFGEGSRLTVL.

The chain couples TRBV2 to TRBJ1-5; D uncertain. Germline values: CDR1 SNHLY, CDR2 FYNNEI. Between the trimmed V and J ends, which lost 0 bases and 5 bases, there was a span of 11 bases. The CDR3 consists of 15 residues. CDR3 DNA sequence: TGTGCCAGCAGTGAAGCATTGGGTAACGATCAGCCCCAGCATTTT. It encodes CASSEALGNDQPQHF. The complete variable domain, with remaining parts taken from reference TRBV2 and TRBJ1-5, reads EPEVTQTPSHQVTQMGQEVILRCVPISNHLYFYWYRQILGQKVEFLVSFYNNEISEKSEIFDDQFSVERPDGSNFTLKIRSTKLEDSAMYFCASSEALGNDQPQHFGDGTRLSIL.

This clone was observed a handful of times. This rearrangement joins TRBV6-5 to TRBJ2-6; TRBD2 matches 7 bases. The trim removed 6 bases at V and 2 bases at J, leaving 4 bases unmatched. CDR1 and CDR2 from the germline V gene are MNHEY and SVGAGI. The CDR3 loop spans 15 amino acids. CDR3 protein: CASRSGRAGANVLTF. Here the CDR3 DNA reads TGTGCCAGCAGATCAGGGAGGGCTGGGGCCAACGTCCTGACTTTC.

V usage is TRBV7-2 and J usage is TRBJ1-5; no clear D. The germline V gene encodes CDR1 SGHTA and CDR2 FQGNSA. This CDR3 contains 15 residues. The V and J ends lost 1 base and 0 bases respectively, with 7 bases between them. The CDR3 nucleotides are TGTGCCAGCAGCTTAGGAGGGATTAGCAATCAGCCCCAGCATTTT. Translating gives CASSLGGISNQPQHF.

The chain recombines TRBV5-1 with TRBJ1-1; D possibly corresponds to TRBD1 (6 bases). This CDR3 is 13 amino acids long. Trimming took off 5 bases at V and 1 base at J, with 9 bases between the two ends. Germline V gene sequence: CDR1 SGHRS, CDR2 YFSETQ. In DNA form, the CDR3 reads TGCGCCAGCAGTTTGACAGGGAACACTGAAGCTTTCTTT. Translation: CASSLTGNTEAFF.

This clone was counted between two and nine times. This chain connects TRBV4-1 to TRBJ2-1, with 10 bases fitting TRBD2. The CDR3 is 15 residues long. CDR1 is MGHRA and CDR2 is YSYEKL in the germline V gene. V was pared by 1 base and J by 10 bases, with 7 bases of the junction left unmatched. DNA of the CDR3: TGCGCCAGCAGCCAAGCAGAGCGGGGGGGCCACGAGCAGTTCTTC. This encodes CASSQAERGGHEQFF.

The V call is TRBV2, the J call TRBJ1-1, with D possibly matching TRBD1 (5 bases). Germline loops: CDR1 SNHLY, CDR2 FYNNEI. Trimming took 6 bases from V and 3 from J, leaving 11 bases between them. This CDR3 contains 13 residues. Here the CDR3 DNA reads TGTGCCAGCAGGACAGAGAGGGACACTGAAGCTTTCTTT. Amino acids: CASRTERDTEAFF.

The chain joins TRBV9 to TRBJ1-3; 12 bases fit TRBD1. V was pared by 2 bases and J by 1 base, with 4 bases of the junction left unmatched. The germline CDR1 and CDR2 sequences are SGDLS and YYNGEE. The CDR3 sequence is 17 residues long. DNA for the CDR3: TGTGCCAGCAGCGTTACGGGACAGGGGGCTTCTGGAAACACCATATATTTT. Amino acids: CASSVTGQGASGNTIYF.

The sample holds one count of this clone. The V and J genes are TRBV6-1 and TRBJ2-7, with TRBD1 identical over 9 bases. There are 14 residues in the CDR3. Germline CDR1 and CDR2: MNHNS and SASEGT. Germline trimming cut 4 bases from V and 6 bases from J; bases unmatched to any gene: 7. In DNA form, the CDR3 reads TGTGCCAGCAGTGGTCATACAGGGGGCGCCGAGCAGTACTTC. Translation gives CASSGHTGGAEQYF.

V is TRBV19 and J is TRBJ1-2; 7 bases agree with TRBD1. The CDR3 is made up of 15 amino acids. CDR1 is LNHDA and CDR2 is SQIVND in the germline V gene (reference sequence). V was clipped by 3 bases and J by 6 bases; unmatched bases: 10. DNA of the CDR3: TGTGCCAGTAGTATGGGACGCAGGGGGAGTAATGGCTACACCTTC. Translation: CASSMGRRGSNGYTF.

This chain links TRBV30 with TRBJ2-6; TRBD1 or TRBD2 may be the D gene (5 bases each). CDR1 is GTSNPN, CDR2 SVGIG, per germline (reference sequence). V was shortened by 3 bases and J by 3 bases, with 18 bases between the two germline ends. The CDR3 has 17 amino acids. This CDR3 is CAWSRGRDSFGANVLTF. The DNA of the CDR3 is TGTGCCTGGAGCCGGGGCAGGGATTCCTTTGGGGCCAACGTCCTGACTTTC.

CDR3 residues: CASSYSRYSNQPQHF. The CDR3 nucleotides read TGTGCCAGCAGTTACTCCAGGTATAGCAATCAGCCCCAGCATTTT. The genes are TRBV6-5 and TRBJ1-5; D is ambiguous. This CDR3 contains 15 residues. V was cut by 0 bases and J by 0 bases, with 6 bases left in between. Germline V gives CDR1 MNHEY, CDR2 SVGAGI.

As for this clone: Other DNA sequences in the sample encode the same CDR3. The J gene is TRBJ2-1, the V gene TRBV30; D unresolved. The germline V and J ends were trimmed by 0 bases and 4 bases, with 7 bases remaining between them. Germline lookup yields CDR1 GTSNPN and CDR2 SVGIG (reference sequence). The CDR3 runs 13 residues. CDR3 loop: CAWSVRRYNEQFF. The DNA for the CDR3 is TGTGCCTGGAGTGTACGTCGATACAATGAGCAGTTCTTC.

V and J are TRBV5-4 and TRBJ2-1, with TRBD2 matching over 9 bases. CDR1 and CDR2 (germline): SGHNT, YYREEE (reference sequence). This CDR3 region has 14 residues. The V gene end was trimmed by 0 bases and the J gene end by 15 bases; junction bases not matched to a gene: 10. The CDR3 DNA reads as TGTGCCAGCAGCTTGGCGGTGAGCGGGGGGATTAGGTTCTTC. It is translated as CASSLAVSGGIRFF.

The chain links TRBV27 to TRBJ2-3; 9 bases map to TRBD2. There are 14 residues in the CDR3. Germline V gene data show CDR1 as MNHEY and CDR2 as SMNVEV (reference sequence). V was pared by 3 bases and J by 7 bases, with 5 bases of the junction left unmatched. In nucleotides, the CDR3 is TGTGCCAGCAGTTTTAGCGGGGGCCATTATACGCAGTATTTT. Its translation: CASSFSGGHYTQYF.